This T cell receptor (beta chain) emerged from a study of T-cell memory formation after mild COVID-19 (dated by TCRdb to the early 2020s). Concerning the study at large: Most TCR sequence clusters were specific to one of the two donors. T-cell clones expanding and contracting after mild COVID-19 in two donors were tracked by longitudinal TCRalpha and TCRbeta repertoire sequencing. Two young, previously healthy adult volunteers made up the cohort, one male and one female. Paper-wide results and their limitations: Contracting CD4+ clones turned up mainly in the CM and EM memory subsets, whereas EMRA was where CD8+ clones were enriched. From day 15 to 85, contracting clones showed balanced CD4/CD8 phenotypes, whereas a second wave of clones that expanded from day 15 to 37 leaned towards CD4+. Some responding clones were detected in pre-infection memory, which suggested that pre-existing cross-reactive memory T cells had joined the SARS-CoV-2 response. Only a couple of mild cases were covered by the study, and larger cohorts that include severe cases with pre-infection samples were considered necessary. Whether the second-wave clones peaking on day 37 were SARS-CoV-2 specific was not confirmed.

The data were produced on an Illumina NovaSeq 6000. cDNA libraries for TCRalpha and TCRbeta were prepared by 5'RACE using constant-segment primers, with sample barcodes and unique molecular identifiers added. Trizol reagent was used to extract RNA from every sample. Libraries were amplified in two PCR steps, with a second sample barcode and Illumina TruSeq adapters added in the second step. The libraries were sequenced on an Illumina NovaSeq using 2 x 150 bp paired-end reads. The original pipeline was this. Demultiplexing of reads and collapsing into UMI-guided consensus sequences were performed with migec v1.2.7. Using mixcr v2.1.11, UMI consensuses were aligned to TRA and TRB V and J templates and then assembled into clonotypes. A clonotype was counted as expanded or contracted only when both edgeR and NoisET called the clonotype significant, with the noise models trained on biological replicates. For edgeR calls, the thresholds were a false discovery rate-adjusted p below 0.01 and a log2 fold-change of 1. As an exploratory analysis of dynamics, max-normalized trajectories of the 1000 most abundant clonotypes were examined by PCA with hierarchical clustering. Separately sequenced CD4+ and CD8+ repertoires were used to assign a CD4 or CD8 phenotype to each responding clone. TCRdb trimmed public reads at Q25 via fastp, called clones via MiXCR and kept in-frame beta chains. For every CDR3 protein sequence, its rows merge into one entry that carries the most common genes and DNA. The V and J calls were determined by TCRdb, not by the authors. Within this sample are more than 150,000 distinct CDR3 sequences, with 20% to 25% of them counted one time only. Under 25% of the sample is in the top ten clones.

Ficoll-Paque density gradient centrifugation was used to isolate PBMCs. This clonotype was picked up a small number of times. No antigen is known for it. Nothing much larger sits one base from this clone, and base qualities are not available. The clonotype was recovered from an adult woman who had mild COVID-19 (a few samples of this study predate the infection). The sample titles of this study are shuffled in the database, so cell type and time point are left out; the donor was told from shared clones. The sequencing input was PBMCs or a T cell subset sorted from them (not recorded which).

The CDR3 sequence is CASSQDRNQETQYF. The DNA is TGTGCCAGCAGCCAAGATAGGAACCAAGAGACCCAGTACTTC. The V and J genes are TRBV14 and TRBJ2-5; the D gene remains uncertain. V loses 0 bases of germline sequence and J loses 0 bases, and the interval between the two ends is 5 bases. The CDR3 starts with the cysteine, ends with the phenylalanine, and has 14 residues. Of all the DNA, just the CDR3 is kept, 42 bases in frame from base 1. CDR1 and CDR2, per the germline V gene, are SGHDN and FVKESK.